What follows are 30 T cell receptor beta chains derived from one specimen sequenced in a study of CD8 T cells in Susac syndrome. Random hexamers primed reverse transcription of roughly 0.5 to 1 ug RNA. TCRdb re-called the immunoSEQ multiplex PCR reads through MiXCR, storing one row per CDR3 protein. Of 150,000 or so distinct CDR3 sequences in the sample, around 95% are singletons; the top ten hold under 0.15%. The sequenced sample consisted of CD8+ T cells from PBMCs. Receptors were obtained from a human donor with multiple sclerosis.

The CDR3 reads CSALTGWKTEAFF. The CDR3 nucleotides are TGCAGCGCTCTTACAGGGTGGAAAACTGAAGCTTTCTTT. The rearrangement links TRBV29-1 to TRBJ1-1, with D maybe TRBD1 (6 bases). V was shortened by 7 bases and J by 5 bases, with 17 bases between the two germline ends. The CDR3 runs to 13 residues. From germline, CDR1 is SQVTM and CDR2 ANQGSEA.

The rearrangement links TRBV3-1 to TRBJ2-2, with 7 bases identical to TRBD2. V was clipped by 3 bases and J by 2 bases; unmatched bases: 3. Looked up from germline, CDR1 is LGHDT and CDR2 is YNNKEL (reference sequence). This CDR3 region has 15 residues. The CDR3 nucleotides read TGTGCCAGCAGCCACACTAGCGTTAACACCGGGGAGCTGTTTTTT. It encodes CASSHTSVNTGELFF.

This chain uses TRBV2 with TRBJ2-3, with 9 bases fitting TRBD2. V dropped 5 bases and J dropped 2; count of bases not matched to a gene: 11. CDR3 length: 17 residues. Germline-derived CDR1 and CDR2 are SNHLY and FYNNEI. The CDR3 nucleotides are TGTGCCAGCAGTACTCCTACTAGCGGGTCAAACACAGATACGCAGTATTTT. This gives the protein CASSTPTSGSNTDTQYF. Full variable domain (remainder filled in from reference TRBV2 and TRBJ2-3): EPEVTQTPSHQVTQMGQEVILRCVPISNHLYFYWYRQILGQKVEFLVSFYNNEISEKSEIFDDQFSVERPDGSNFTLKIRSTKLEDSAMYFCASSTPTSGSNTDTQYFGPGTRLTVL.

The V gene is TRBV30, the J gene TRBJ2-3, with D uncertain. The germline V gene has CDR1 GTSNPN and CDR2 SVGIG (reference sequence). The ends were cut back, 5 bases at V and 5 bases at J, with 14 bases in the middle. The CDR3 has 13 residues. The CDR3 sequence: CAWSTLWEDTQYF. In nucleotides, the CDR3 is TGTGCCTGGTCGACCCTCTGGGAAGATACGCAGTATTTT.

The table lists this clonotype with a few counts. V is TRBV27 and J is TRBJ2-6, with D hard to call. The germline V gene has CDR1 MNHEY and CDR2 SMNVEV (reference sequence). The CDR3 is made up of 13 amino acids. The V end lost 8 bases, the J end lost 4 bases, and 9 bases lay between the germline ends. CDR3 sequence reads: CASSLAGANVLTF. CDR3 nucleotides: TGTGCCAGCTCTTTGGCGGGGGCCAACGTCCTGACTTTC.

This chain uses TRBV5-5 with TRBJ2-7; D might be TRBD1 (6 bases). Germline CDR1 SGHKS, CDR2 YYEKEE (reference sequence). Trimming removed 4 bases at V and 6 bases at J, with 20 bases between. There are 15 residues in the CDR3. Written as DNA, the CDR3 is TGTGCCAGCAGCCCGTACCGGGACACGAACCTCGAGCAGTACGTC. The encoded protein is CASSPYRDTNLEQYV.

This sequence joins TRBV27 and TRBJ2-7; tentative D call: TRBD2 (6 bases). The CDR3 loop spans 16 amino acids. Germline V lookup: CDR1 MNHEY, CDR2 SMNVEV (reference sequence). The CDR3 region is CASGLRGVSFGGEQYV. For the CDR3, the DNA is TGTGCCAGCGGTTTGAGAGGGGTCTCCTTCGGGGGAGAGCAGTACGTC.

V gene TRBV2 combines with J gene TRBJ2-7, with 8 positions matching TRBD2. This CDR3 is 15 amino acids long. CDR1 is SNHLY and CDR2 is FYNNEI in the germline V gene. Trimming took 2 bases from V and 0 from J; bases not matched to a gene: 3. CDR3 sequence: CASSESGGSSYEQYF. The CDR3, as DNA: TGTGCCAGCAGTGAAAGCGGGGGCAGCTCCTACGAGCAGTACTTC.

The chain is built from TRBV3-1 and TRBJ2-1, with 9 bases that match TRBD2. The germline CDR1 and CDR2 sequences are LGHDT and YNNKEL (reference sequence). The CDR3 runs 18 residues. V was clipped by 1 base and J by 2 bases; unmatched bases: 9. CDR3 protein: CASSQGDLTSGPYNEQFF. The CDR3 DNA is TGTGCCAGCAGCCAAGGGGATCTCACTAGCGGGCCCTACAATGAGCAGTTCTTC.

The chain combines TRBV9 with TRBJ2-3, with D unresolved. Trimming removed 0 bases from V and 6 bases from J, with 11 bases in between. Germline-derived CDR1 and CDR2 are SGDLS and YYNGEE. CDR3 size: 14 residues. DNA of the CDR3: TGTGCCAGCAGCGTAGAAGTAAGCCGGGATACGCAGTATTTT. It specifies CASSVEVSRDTQYF.

The chain has TRBV7-9 and TRBJ1-2; D is possibly TRBD1 (5 bases). The V and J ends lost 2 bases and 6 bases respectively, with 19 bases between them. CDR3 length equals 16 residues. The V gene's germline CDR1 is SEHNR and CDR2 FQNEAQ (reference sequence). The CDR3 sequence: CASSLSSLREGNGYTF. DNA of the CDR3: TGTGCCAGCAGCTTATCCTCCCTCAGGGAAGGGAATGGCTACACCTTC.

The chain combines TRBV14 with TRBJ2-1, with 7 positions matching TRBD1. The CDR3 extends over 14 amino acids. The germline V gene has CDR1 SGHDN and CDR2 FVKESK. With V trimmed by 4 bases and J by 6 bases, 6 bases remained unmatched. This chain's CDR3 is CASSLDRVINEQFF. CDR3 coding DNA: TGTGCCAGCAGCCTAGACAGGGTCATCAATGAGCAGTTCTTC.

The V and J genes are TRBV29-1 and TRBJ2-1; D gene uncertain. Trimming left V 4 bases short and J 9 bases short, with 13 bases between. The CDR3 length is 12 residues. Germline CDR1 is SQVTM and CDR2 is ANQGSEA. The chain's CDR3 is CSVVVLYLEQFF. DNA of the CDR3: TGCAGCGTTGTGGTCTTGTATCTTGAGCAGTTCTTC.

The gene calls are TRBV24-1 and TRBJ2-5; tentative D call: TRBD1 (6 bases). Per the germline V gene, CDR1 is KGHDR and CDR2 is SFDVKD. The CDR3 spans 16 residues. Trimming took off 0 bases at V and 0 bases at J, with 10 bases between the two ends. In DNA, the CDR3 is TGTGCCACCAGTGATTTGCAACAGGGAAACCAAGAGACCCAGTACTTC. It encodes CATSDLQQGNQETQYF.

The V and J genes are TRBV7-9 and TRBJ2-1; D remains unclear. This CDR3 contains 13 residues. V lost 7 bases and J lost 5, with 12 bases in between. Germline V lookup: CDR1 SEHNR, CDR2 FQNEAQ (reference sequence). CDR3 amino acids: CASTAPSNNEQFF. CDR3 coding DNA: TGTGCCAGCACCGCGCCGTCGAACAATGAGCAGTTCTTC.

The J gene is TRBJ2-5, the V gene TRBV11-2; D is ambiguous. The CDR3 is 14 amino acids. The V end was cut by 1 base, the J end by 5 bases, with 11 bases between. The germline CDR1 and CDR2 sequences are SGHAT and FQNNGV. The CDR3 is CASSLVALRETQYF. DNA of the CDR3: TGTGCCAGCAGCTTAGTGGCGTTGCGGGAGACCCAGTACTTC.

The chain has TRBV5-1 and TRBJ2-7; D ambiguous. Germline V gene lookup returns CDR1 SGHRS and CDR2 YFSETQ. Trimming took 2 bases from V and 6 from J, leaving 9 bases between them. CDR3 size: 12 residues. CDR3 bases: TGCGCCAGCAGCTTAGAGTTGTCCGAGCAGTACGTC. Its translation is CASSLELSEQYV.

The chain couples TRBV12-3 or TRBV12-4 to TRBJ1-2; 11 positions match TRBD1. This CDR3 has 17 residues. After removal of 5 bases from V and 0 bases from J, the junction contained 8 bases not matched to a gene. CDR3 region: CASSNTGTGGSNYGYTF. As DNA, the CDR3 is TGTGCCAGCAGTAACACCGGGACAGGGGGTTCTAACTATGGCTACACCTTC.

This sequence joins TRBV20-1 and TRBJ1-5; D possibly corresponds to TRBD1 (5 bases). This CDR3 comprises 16 residues. V was shortened by 2 bases and J by 3 bases, with 17 bases between the two germline ends. Germline assignment: CDR1 DFQATT and CDR2 SNEGSKA (reference sequence). CDR3 coding DNA: TGCAGTGCTAGAAAACCTGGGGACCGCTCCAATCAGCCCCAGCATTTT. Translating it yields CSARKPGDRSNQPQHF.

This chain connects TRBV29-1 to TRBJ2-5; D is undetermined. CDR1 is SQVTM, CDR2 ANQGSEA, per germline. CDR3 length: 14 amino acids. The ends were cut back, 2 bases at V and 8 bases at J, with 18 bases in the middle. The CDR3 region is CSVEIVGDRDTQYF. The CDR3, as DNA: TGCAGCGTTGAAATCGTGGGCGATAGAGACACCCAGTACTTC. Using reference TRBV29-1 and TRBJ2-5 for the parts outside the CDR3, the full variable domain is SAVISQKPSRDICQRGTSLTIQCQVDSQVTMMFWYRQQPGQSLTLIATANQGSEATYESGFVIDKFPISRPNLTFSTLTVSNMSPEDSSIYLCSVEIVGDRDTQYFGPGTRLLVL.

The genes are TRBV30 and TRBJ2-7; no definite D call. The CDR3 runs to 13 residues. V dropped 1 base and J dropped 0 bases, with 7 bases sitting between them. Germline CDR1 reads GTSNPN; CDR2 reads SVGIG (reference sequence). CDR3 in amino acids: CAWSGAFSYEQYF. The DNA of the CDR3 is TGTGCCTGGAGTGGGGCCTTCTCCTACGAGCAGTACTTC.

The chain employs TRBV7-9 and TRBJ1-5; D gene unclear. Trimming took off 3 bases at V and 4 bases at J, with 4 bases between the two ends. From germline, CDR1 is SEHNR and CDR2 FQNEAQ (reference sequence). This CDR3 is built from 12 residues. The chain's CDR3 is CASSLENQPQHF. CDR3 nucleotides: TGTGCCAGCAGCTTGGAGAATCAGCCCCAGCATTTT.

The gene calls are TRBV19 and TRBJ2-4; D may be TRBD2 (6 bases). V was trimmed by 3 bases and J by 7 bases, leaving 25 bases between them. The CDR3 consists of 18 residues. The germline gives CDR1 LNHDA, CDR2 SQIVND (reference sequence). The CDR3 DNA sequence: TGTGCCAGTAGTATCCAAAGTTGGGACTCCGAATTGAGGAACATTCAGTACTTC. As protein: CASSIQSWDSELRNIQYF. Looking up the rest from reference TRBV19 and TRBJ2-4 gives the full variable domain: DGGITQSPKYLFRKEGQNVTLSCEQNLNHDAMYWYRQDPGQGLRLIYYSQIVNDFQKGDIAEGYSVSREKKESFPLTVTSAQKNPTAFYLCASSIQSWDSELRNIQYFGAGTRLSVL.

The chain recombines TRBV9 with TRBJ2-7; no reliable D call. Trimming pared 0 bases from V and 2 bases from J, leaving 9 bases between. The CDR3 totals 14 residues. Germline assignment: CDR1 SGDLS and CDR2 YYNGEE. The CDR3, as DNA: TGTGCCAGCAGCGTAGATTACCGAGCCTACGAGCAGTACTTC. Translated, it gives CASSVDYRAYEQYF.

V and J are TRBV25-1 and TRBJ2-1; D possibly corresponds to TRBD1 (6 bases). Germline CDR1 MGHDK, CDR2 SYGVNS. This CDR3 has 15 residues. V was pared by 2 bases and J by 2 bases, with 10 bases between. CDR3 nucleotide sequence: TGTGCCAGCAGTGAACAGGGGTCTACCTACAATGAGCAGTTCTTC. This sequence encodes CASSEQGSTYNEQFF. Combining the CDR3 with reference TRBV25-1 and TRBJ2-1 gives the whole variable domain EADIYQTPRYLVIGTGKKITLECSQTMGHDKMYWYQQDPGMELHLIHYSYGVNSTEKGDLSSESTVSRIRTEHFPLTLESARPSHTSQYLCASSEQGSTYNEQFFGPGTRLTVL.

V and J are TRBV7-6 and TRBJ2-1, with TRBD1 matching 7 bases. V trimming: 5 bases; J trimming: 3 bases; junction bases outside the gene matches: 1. Germline lookup yields CDR1 SGHVS and CDR2 FNYEAQ. The CDR3 runs to 13 residues. CDR3 sequence reads: CASSDRVYNEQFF. The CDR3, as DNA: TGTGCCAGCAGCGACAGGGTCTACAATGAGCAGTTCTTC.

The rearrangement joins TRBV5-6 to TRBJ2-1, with 7 nucleotides matching TRBD2. The germline CDR1 and CDR2 sequences are SGHDT and YYEEEE. This CDR3 has 15 amino acids. V lost 4 bases to trimming and J lost 1 base; unmatched junction nucleotides: 5. The CDR3 DNA reads as TGTGCCAGCAGCACGGTGGGGGGGTCCTACAATGAGCAGTTCTTC. Amino acids: CASSTVGGSYNEQFF. Full variable domain (rest looked up from reference TRBV5-6 and TRBJ2-1): DAGVTQSPTHLIKTRGQQVTLRCSPKSGHDTVSWYQQALGQGPQFIFQYYEEEERQRGNFPDRFSGHQFPNYSSELNVNALLLGDSALYLCASSTVGGSYNEQFFGPGTRLTVL.

This chain uses TRBV29-1 with TRBJ2-2; the D gene is possibly TRBD2 (6 bases). CDR1 is SQVTM, CDR2 ANQGSEA, per germline. The CDR3 loop spans 11 amino acids. V lost 6 bases to trimming and J lost 8 bases, with 10 bases between them. For the CDR3, the DNA is TGCAGCGTCCTGGAGGGGGGGGAGCTGTTTTTT. Its translation: CSVLEGGELFF.

This clonotype was seen once. The chain recombines TRBV29-1 with TRBJ1-2, with D unresolved. Per germline, CDR1 SQVTM and CDR2 ANQGSEA. The CDR3 extends over 14 amino acids. Between the trimmed V and J ends, which lost 1 base and 3 bases, there was a span of 12 bases. The DNA of the CDR3 is TGCAGCGTTGAAGTTCTGAGGGTTGACTATGGCTACACCTTC. Encoded protein: CSVEVLRVDYGYTF.

CDR3 coding DNA: TGTGCCAGCACCATGGGACAGGGGTCAAAGGTCTACGAGCAGTACGTC. This encodes CASTMGQGSKVYEQYV. J is TRBJ2-7 and V is TRBV12-3 or TRBV12-4; 10 bases are a match to TRBD1. V shed 7 bases, J shed 3 bases, and the junction held 12 bases outside the gene matches. The CDR3 has 16 amino acids.